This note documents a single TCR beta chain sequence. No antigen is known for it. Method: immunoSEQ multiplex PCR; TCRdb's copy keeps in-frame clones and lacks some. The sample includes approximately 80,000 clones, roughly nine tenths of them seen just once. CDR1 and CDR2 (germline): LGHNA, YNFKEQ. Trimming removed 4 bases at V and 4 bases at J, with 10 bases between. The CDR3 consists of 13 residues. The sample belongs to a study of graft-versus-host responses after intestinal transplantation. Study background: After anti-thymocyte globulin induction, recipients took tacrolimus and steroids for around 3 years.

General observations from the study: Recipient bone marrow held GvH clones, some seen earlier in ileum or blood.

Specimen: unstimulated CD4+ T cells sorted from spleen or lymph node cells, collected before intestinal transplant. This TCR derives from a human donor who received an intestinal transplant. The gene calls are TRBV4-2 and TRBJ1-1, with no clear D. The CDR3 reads CASSPGRPTEAFF. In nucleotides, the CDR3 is TGTGCCAGCAGCCCCGGTCGCCCCACTGAAGCTTTCTTT.